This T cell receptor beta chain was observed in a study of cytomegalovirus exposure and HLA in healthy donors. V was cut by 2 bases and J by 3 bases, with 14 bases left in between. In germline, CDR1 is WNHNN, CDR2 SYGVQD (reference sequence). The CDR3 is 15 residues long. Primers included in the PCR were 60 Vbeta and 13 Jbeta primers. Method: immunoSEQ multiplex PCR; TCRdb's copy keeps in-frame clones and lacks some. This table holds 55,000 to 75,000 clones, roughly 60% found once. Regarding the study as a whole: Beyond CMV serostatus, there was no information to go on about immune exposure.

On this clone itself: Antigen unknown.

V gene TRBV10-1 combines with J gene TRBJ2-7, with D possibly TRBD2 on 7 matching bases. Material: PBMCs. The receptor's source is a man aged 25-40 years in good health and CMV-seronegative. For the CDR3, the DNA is TGCGCCAGCAGTGAGAGAGCCGGGGGGCGCTACGAGCAGTACTTC. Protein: CASSERAGGRYEQYF.